This passage covers 5 T cell receptor beta chains from one sample sequenced in a study of cytomegalovirus exposure and HLA in healthy donors. Vbeta (60) and Jbeta (13) primers were used in the PCR. Generated by immunoSEQ multiplex PCR, the TCRdb table keeps only in-frame clones and is missing some. In the table there are around 110,000 clones, under 80% of which are singletons. The sample consisted of PBMCs. These receptors all come from a man in his fifties or sixties in good health and CMV-seronegative.

This clone was picked up one time. The rearrangement joins TRBV7-9 to TRBJ1-1; no definite D call. From germline, CDR1 is SEHNR and CDR2 FQNEAQ (reference sequence). The V end was cut by 4 bases, the J end by 1 base, with 10 bases between. CDR3 length equals 14 residues. The CDR3 sequence: CASSSPLSNTEAFF. The CDR3 DNA reads TGTGCCAGCAGCTCCCCTTTGTCGAACACTGAAGCTTTCTTT.

The rearrangement joins TRBV7-2 to TRBJ1-1, with D tentatively TRBD1 (5 bases). The CDR3 runs to 12 residues. Germline CDR1 and CDR2: SGHTA and FQGNSA. The V end lost 2 bases, the J end lost 11 bases, and 12 bases lay between the germline ends. The CDR3 nucleotides are TGTGCCAGCAGCTTAAGGGGCCTGAACGCTTTCTTT. Its translation: CASSLRGLNAFF.

This clone was recorded once. J is TRBJ2-3 and V is TRBV7-3, with TRBD2 as a possible D gene (5 bases). V lost 1 base and J lost 4, with 9 bases in between. Per germline, CDR1 SGHTA and CDR2 FQGTGA. The CDR3 covers 14 residues. CDR3 protein: CASSLRTVADTQYF. In nucleotides, the CDR3 is TGTGCCAGCAGCTTAAGGACTGTAGCAGATACGCAGTATTTT. Full variable domain (outside the CDR3, taken from reference TRBV7-3 and TRBJ2-3): GAGVSQTPSNKVTEKGKYVELRCDPISGHTALYWYRQSLGQGPEFLIYFQGTGAADDSGLPNDRFFAVRPEGSVSTLKIQRTERGDSAVYLCASSLRTVADTQYFGPGTRLTVL.

The chain joins TRBV6-5 to TRBJ1-4; D possibly corresponds to TRBD1 (5 bases). The CDR3 runs 15 residues. Germline CDR1 reads MNHEY; CDR2 reads SVGAGI. V lost 9 bases to trimming and J lost 7 bases, with 21 bases between them. The CDR3 sequence is CASRNRGGRGEKLFF. For the CDR3, the DNA is TGTGCCAGTAGAAACCGGGGGGGTAGAGGTGAAAAACTGTTTTTT.

The chain uses TRBV5-1 and TRBJ1-3; D not resolved. The CDR3 sequence is 16 residues long. The V gene's germline CDR1 is SGHRS and CDR2 YFSETQ. Trimming cost V 0 bases and J 2 bases, with 12 bases left between them. The CDR3 region is CASSLAGERTGNTIYF. The CDR3 DNA follows: TGCGCCAGCAGCTTGGCCGGGGAGAGAACTGGAAACACCATATATTTT.